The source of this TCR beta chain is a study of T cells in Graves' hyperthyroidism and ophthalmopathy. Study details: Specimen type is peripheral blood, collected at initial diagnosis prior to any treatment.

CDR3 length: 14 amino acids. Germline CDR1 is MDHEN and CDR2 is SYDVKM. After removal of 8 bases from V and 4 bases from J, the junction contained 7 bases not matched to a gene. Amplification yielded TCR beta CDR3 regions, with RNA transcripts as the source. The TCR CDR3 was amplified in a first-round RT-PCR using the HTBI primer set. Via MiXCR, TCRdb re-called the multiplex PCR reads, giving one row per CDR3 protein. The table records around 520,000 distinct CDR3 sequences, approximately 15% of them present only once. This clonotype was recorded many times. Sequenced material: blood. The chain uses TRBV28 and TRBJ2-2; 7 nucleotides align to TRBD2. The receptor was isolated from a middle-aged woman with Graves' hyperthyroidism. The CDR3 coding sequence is TGTGCCAGCTGGGACTATCGGGTCACCGGGGAGCTGTTTTTT. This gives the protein CASWDYRVTGELFF.